One and the same sample provided the 14 T cell receptor beta chains below, sequenced in a study of blood T cells in healthy people across ages. Together with a sample-barcoded 5' primer, a J-beta primer mix was included in a second PCR lasting about 6 to 12 cycles. Using its own MiXCR run on the 5' RACE reads, TCRdb lists one record per CDR3 protein. The sample yields 1.8 million or so distinct CDR3 sequences, roughly two fifths seen once. Input material: blood. The source is a human donor in good health.

The chain is built from TRBV30 and TRBJ2-1; D remains ambiguous. Germline V lookup: CDR1 GTSNPN, CDR2 SVGIG (reference sequence). The CDR3 is 14 amino acids. V lost 8 bases to trimming and J lost 4 bases, with 18 bases between them. CDR3 sequence: CALIVGEPYNEQFF. CDR3 coding DNA: TGTGCCCTCATAGTAGGTGAGCCTTACAATGAGCAGTTCTTC. Together with reference TRBV30 and TRBJ2-1, the CDR3 gives the full variable domain: SQTIHQWPATLVQPVGSPLSLECTVEGTSNPNLYWYRQAAGRGLQLLFYSVGIGQISSEVPQNLSASRPQDRQFILSSKKLLLSDSGFYLCALIVGEPYNEQFFGPGTRLTVL.

Comment on this clonotype: The junction differs from germline at one of its ends, possibly a read error. V is TRBV15 and J is TRBJ2-1, with 11 bases lining up with TRBD2. In germline, CDR1 is LNHNV, CDR2 YYDKDF (reference sequence). The CDR3 extends over 15 amino acids. This CDR3 is CATGSRLAGYNEQFF. Here the CDR3 DNA reads TGTGCCACCGGCAGTCGACTAGCGGGGTACAATGAGCAGTTCTTC. The full variable domain, rest sourced from reference TRBV15 and TRBJ2-1, is DAMVIQNPRYQVTQFGKPVTLSCSQTLNHNVMYWYQQKSSQAPKLLFHYYDKDFNNEADTPDNFQSRRPNTSFCFLDIRSPGLGDTAMYLCATGSRLAGYNEQFFGPGTRLTVL.

The rearrangement links TRBV6-6 to TRBJ2-3, with a tentative D call TRBD2 (6 bases). Trimming stripped 5 bases from V and 4 bases from J, with 22 bases between. The CDR3 has 17 amino acids. CDR1 is MNHNY and CDR2 is SVGAGI in the germline V gene (reference sequence). CDR3 in amino acids: CASSLTLVGGGADTQYF. The CDR3 DNA is TGTGCCAGCAGTCTTACTCTAGTGGGGGGAGGAGCAGATACGCAGTATTTT.

This clonotype came up a few times. J is TRBJ2-5 and V is TRBV13; possible D gene TRBD2, 6 bases. Per the germline V gene, CDR1 is PRHDT and CDR2 is FYEKMQ (reference sequence). V gave up 3 bases and J gave up 4 bases, with 12 bases separating them. The CDR3 has 14 residues. The chain's CDR3 is CASSFLLARETQYF. The CDR3 nucleotides read TGTGCCAGCAGCTTTCTTCTAGCGCGAGAGACCCAGTACTTC.

The gene calls are TRBV18 and TRBJ2-1; the match to TRBD1 covers 12 bases. Germline-derived CDR1 and CDR2 are KGHSH and LQKENI. The CDR3 length is 16 residues. V shed 6 bases and J 8 bases; nucleotides not matched to a gene: 11. The CDR3 DNA follows: TGTGCCAGCTCGGGACAGGGGGCTGTACTATCTCATGAGCAGTTCTTC. Translating it yields CASSGQGAVLSHEQFF.

This chain connects TRBV4-1 to TRBJ1-2; no clear D. V shed 1 base and J shed 3 bases, with 15 bases lying between them. This CDR3 is built from 16 residues. Germline V lookup: CDR1 MGHRA, CDR2 YSYEKL. This CDR3 is CASSQVLGRRYYGYTF. The CDR3 nucleotides read TGCGCCAGCAGCCAAGTACTGGGCAGGAGATACTATGGCTACACCTTC.

This clonotype was detected many times. This chain connects TRBV20-1 to TRBJ2-5; D remains ambiguous. The V and J ends lost 1 base and 3 bases respectively, with 6 bases between them. The germline CDR1 and CDR2 sequences are DFQATT and SNEGSKA (reference sequence). There are 12 residues in the CDR3. This chain's CDR3 is CSARAAEETQYF. DNA of the CDR3: TGCAGTGCTAGAGCGGCGGAAGAGACCCAGTACTTC.

The CDR3 DNA is TGTGCCAGCAGTCACGCCGGGACTAGCAGTAATGAGCAGTTCTTC. Translating gives CASSHAGTSSNEQFF. The V call is TRBV6-6, the J call TRBJ2-1; 9 bases are a match to TRBD2. Looked up from germline, CDR1 is MNHNY and CDR2 is SVGAGI (reference sequence). This CDR3 comprises 15 residues. After removal of 5 bases from V and 7 bases from J, the junction contained 9 bases not matched to a gene.

The V call is TRBV12-3 or TRBV12-4, the J call TRBJ1-3; D gene ambiguous. The length of the CDR3 is 13 residues. Trimming removed 6 bases from V and 9 bases from J, with 15 bases in between. CDR3 region: CASSLGELVTIYF. The CDR3 nucleotides read TGTGCCAGCAGCCTCGGGGAATTAGTCACCATATATTTT.

CDR3 nucleotides: TGTGCCAGCAGCCTCGACATAGGAGGGACCCAGTACTTC. Protein: CASSLDIGGTQYF. The rearrangement uses TRBV7-2 and TRBJ2-5; D perhaps matches TRBD2 (5 bases). There are 13 residues in the CDR3. From germline, CDR1 is SGHTA and CDR2 FQGNSA. The V gene lost 5 bases and the J gene lost 7 bases, with 14 bases spanning the gap.

This chain connects TRBV7-2 to TRBJ1-5, with no clear D. The germline gives CDR1 SGHTA, CDR2 FQGNSA. The CDR3 covers 13 residues. V was cut by 6 bases and J by 4 bases, with 10 bases left in between. CDR3 loop: CASSSDFNQPQHF. Written as DNA, the CDR3 is TGTGCCAGCAGTTCTGACTTTAATCAGCCCCAGCATTTT.

This chain links TRBV4-1 with TRBJ1-5; 7 bases are a match to TRBD1. J was trimmed by 4 bases and V by 3 bases; bases with no gene match: 6. CDR1 and CDR2 from the germline V gene are MGHRA and YSYEKL. The CDR3 is 15 amino acids. The DNA of the CDR3 is TGCGCCAGCAGCCAGGTAAAGGGGGCGAATCAGCCCCAGCATTTT. This sequence encodes CASSQVKGANQPQHF.

This clonotype was seen a handful of times. The V gene is TRBV7-9, the J gene TRBJ2-5, with a weak D call TRBD1 (6 bases). The J call may be mistaken, given a closer DNA end match to TRBJ2-7. CDR1 is SEHNR and CDR2 is FQNEAQ in the germline V gene (reference sequence). This CDR3 spans 11 amino acids. This CDR3 reads CATGVWDEQYF. Here the CDR3 DNA reads TGTGCCACAGGGGTCTGGGACGAGCAGTACTTC.

V usage is TRBV28 and J usage is TRBJ2-3, with 8 nucleotides matching TRBD2. Germline values: CDR1 MDHEN, CDR2 SYDVKM. After removal of 6 bases from V and 0 bases from J, the junction contained 2 bases not matched to a gene. CDR3 size: 14 residues. This CDR3 is CASRGGGSTDTQYF. Written as DNA, the CDR3 is TGTGCCAGCAGGGGCGGGGGGAGCACAGATACGCAGTATTTT.